A selection of T cell receptor beta chains follows, all from one sample in a study of Ad26.COV2.S vaccination and SARS-CoV-2 variants. Measured with immunoSEQ multiplex PCR; TCRdb has only the in-frame clones, and not every one. This sample yields about 410,000 clones, of which 80% to 90% are seen a single time; under 4% belongs to the top ten. This material consisted of peripheral blood, taken in a trial of Ad26.COV2.S vaccine versus placebo. The receptors stem from a person aged 18-65 years who received the Ad26.COV2.S COVID-19 vaccine or a placebo. The CDR3 runs from the conserved cysteine through the conserved F or W. The listing skips clone size in some rows; elsewhere it reads once, few, many or a size class.

J gene: TRBJ2-7; clone size: NA; V gene: TRBV6-5; CDR3 protein: CASSSGGQGRSEQYF
J gene: TRBJ2-5; clone size: NA; V gene: TRBV18; CDR3 protein: CASSPDIGETQYF
J gene: TRBJ2-5; clone size: NA; V gene: TRBV6-5; CDR3 protein: CASSYSGRVQETQYF
J gene: TRBJ1-1; clone size: NA; V gene: TRBV18; CDR3 protein: CASSPLGGEAFF
J gene: TRBJ1-2; clone size: few; V gene: TRBV19; CDR3 protein: CASSTEQGVSYGYTF
J gene: TRBJ1-2; clone size: NA; V gene: TRBV10-3; CDR3 protein: CAISPPTGLYGYTF
J gene: TRBJ2-7; clone size: NA; V gene: TRBV25-1; CDR3 protein: CASSAGGSSYEQYF
J gene: TRBJ2-3; clone size: NA; V gene: TRBV7-9; CDR3 protein: CASSLTGGSSAFTQYF
J gene: TRBJ2-3; clone size: NA; V gene: TRBV30; CDR3 protein: CAWNRDAGTDTQYF
J gene: TRBJ1-2; clone size: few; V gene: TRBV7-9; CDR3 protein: CASSSDRVYGYTF
J gene: TRBJ2-3; clone size: NA; V gene: TRBV4-1; CDR3 protein: CASTSFGQKTDTQYF
J gene: TRBJ2-1; clone size: NA; V gene: TRBV4-3; CDR3 protein: CASSQDGAGGRFVDEQFF
J gene: TRBJ1-2; clone size: NA; V gene: TRBV19; CDR3 protein: CATVTGGEQRYGYTF
J gene: TRBJ2-1; clone size: few; V gene: TRBV2; CDR3 protein: CASRAGRAYNEQFF
J gene: TRBJ2-5; clone size: NA; V gene: TRBV11-2; CDR3 protein: CASSFASGLQETQYF
J gene: TRBJ1-2; clone size: NA; V gene: TRBV3-1/TRBV3-2; CDR3 protein: CASSQGDYGYTF
J gene: TRBJ1-5; clone size: few; V gene: TRBV10-2; CDR3 protein: CASSEDNQPQHF
J gene: TRBJ2-5; clone size: NA; V gene: TRBV9; CDR3 protein: CASSVGLAGGPETQYF
J gene: TRBJ1-6; clone size: NA; V gene: TRBV4-1; CDR3 protein: CASSSQATYNSPLHF
J gene: TRBJ1-2; clone size: NA; V gene: TRBV6-5; CDR3 protein: CASSWGGGSYGYTF
J gene: TRBJ2-1; clone size: NA; V gene: TRBV5-4; CDR3 protein: CASSFFGGGRSYNEQFF
J gene: TRBJ1-6; clone size: few; V gene: TRBV7-9; CDR3 protein: CASSPPGSYNSPLHF
J gene: TRBJ2-7; clone size: NA; V gene: TRBV5-1; CDR3 protein: CASSLTGYEQYF
J gene: TRBJ2-1; clone size: NA; V gene: TRBV7-2; CDR3 protein: CASRSGTSSSNEQFF
J gene: TRBJ2-1; clone size: once; V gene: TRBV5-4; CDR3 protein: CASSSAPAEVF
J gene: TRBJ1-1; clone size: NA; V gene: TRBV5-4; CDR3 protein: CASSSRLGGDTEAFF
J gene: TRBJ2-5; clone size: NA; V gene: TRBV24-1; CDR3 protein: CATSDGTGTSEVFGETQYF
J gene: TRBJ2-1; clone size: NA; V gene: TRBV2; CDR3 protein: CASRAGTSVNEQFF
J gene: TRBJ2-5; clone size: NA; V gene: TRBV27; CDR3 protein: CASSLSSGKGAGETQYF
J gene: TRBJ2-3; clone size: NA; V gene: TRBV7-2; CDR3 protein: CASTLGLAAYTDTQYF
J gene: TRBJ1-4; clone size: NA; V gene: TRBV30; CDR3 protein: CAWSPPGGREKLFF
J gene: TRBJ1-2; clone size: NA; V gene: TRBV29-1; CDR3 protein: CSVEMGYGYTF
J gene: TRBJ1-1; clone size: NA; V gene: TRBV6-1; CDR3 protein: CASSEWGEGTEAFF
J gene: TRBJ2-7; clone size: once; V gene: TRBV3-1/TRBV3-2; CDR3 protein: CASSQDFGGLEKYEQYF
J gene: TRBJ2-3; clone size: NA; V gene: TRBV7-2; CDR3 protein: CASSPLASDTQYF